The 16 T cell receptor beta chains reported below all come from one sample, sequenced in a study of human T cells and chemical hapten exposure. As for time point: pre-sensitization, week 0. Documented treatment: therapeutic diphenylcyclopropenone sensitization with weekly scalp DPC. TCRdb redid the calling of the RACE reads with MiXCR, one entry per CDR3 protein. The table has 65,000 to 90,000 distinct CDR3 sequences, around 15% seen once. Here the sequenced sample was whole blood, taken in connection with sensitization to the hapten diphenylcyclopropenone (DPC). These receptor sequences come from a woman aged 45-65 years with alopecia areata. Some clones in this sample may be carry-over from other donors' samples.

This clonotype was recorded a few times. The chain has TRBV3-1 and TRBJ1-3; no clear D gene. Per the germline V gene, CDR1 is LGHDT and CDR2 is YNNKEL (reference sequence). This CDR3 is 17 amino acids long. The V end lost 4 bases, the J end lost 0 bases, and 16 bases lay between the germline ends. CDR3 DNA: TGTGCCAGCAGCCGAGAAATACAAAGGATCTCTGGAAACACCATATATTTT. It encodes CASSREIQRISGNTIYF.

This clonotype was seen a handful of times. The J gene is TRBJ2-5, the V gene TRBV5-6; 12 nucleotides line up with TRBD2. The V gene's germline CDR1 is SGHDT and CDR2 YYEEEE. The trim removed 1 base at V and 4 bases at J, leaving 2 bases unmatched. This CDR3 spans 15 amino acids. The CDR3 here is CASSLQLAGGETQYF. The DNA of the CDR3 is TGTGCCAGCAGCTTGCAACTAGCGGGAGGAGAGACCCAGTACTTC.

The CDR3 nucleotides are TGTGCCAGCAGCTCCTCATCCCTGGGGGGCTACACCTTC. Translating gives CASSSSSLGGYTF. The gene calls are TRBV12-3 or TRBV12-4 and TRBJ1-2; D is unresolved. The CDR3 is made up of 13 amino acids. Trimming removed 6 bases at V and 8 bases at J, with 16 bases between.

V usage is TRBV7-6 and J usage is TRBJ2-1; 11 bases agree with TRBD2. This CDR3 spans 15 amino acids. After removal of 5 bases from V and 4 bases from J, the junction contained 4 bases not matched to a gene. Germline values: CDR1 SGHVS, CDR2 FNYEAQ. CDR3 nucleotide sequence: TGTGCCAGCAGCGAGGGACTAGCGGTATACAATGAGCAGTTCTTC. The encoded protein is CASSEGLAVYNEQFF.

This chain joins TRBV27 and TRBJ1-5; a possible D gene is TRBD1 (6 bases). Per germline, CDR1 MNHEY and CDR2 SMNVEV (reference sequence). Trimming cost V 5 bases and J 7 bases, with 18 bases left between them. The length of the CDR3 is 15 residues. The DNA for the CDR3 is TGTGCCAGCAGTCCCGGGACATTCCTAAACCAGCCCCAGCATTTT. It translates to CASSPGTFLNQPQHF.

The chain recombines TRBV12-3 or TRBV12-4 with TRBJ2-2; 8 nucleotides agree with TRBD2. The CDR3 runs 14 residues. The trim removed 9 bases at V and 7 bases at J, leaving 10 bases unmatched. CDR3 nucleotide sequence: TGTGCCAGTGACTTAGCGGGAAGAATCGGGGAGCTGTTTTTT. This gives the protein CASDLAGRIGELFF.

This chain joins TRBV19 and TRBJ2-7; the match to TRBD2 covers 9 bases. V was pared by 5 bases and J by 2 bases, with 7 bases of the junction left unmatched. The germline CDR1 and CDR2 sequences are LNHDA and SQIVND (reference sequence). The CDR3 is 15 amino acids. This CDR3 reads CASSYSGSGAYEQYF. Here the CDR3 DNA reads TGTGCCAGTAGTTATAGCGGGAGCGGGGCCTACGAGCAGTACTTC.

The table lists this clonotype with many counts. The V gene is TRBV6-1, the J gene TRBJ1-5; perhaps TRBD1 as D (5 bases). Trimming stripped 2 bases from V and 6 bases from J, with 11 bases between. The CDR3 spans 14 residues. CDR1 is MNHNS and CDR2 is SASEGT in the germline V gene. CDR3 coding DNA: TGTGCCAGCAGTGAAAGTGGGGGAGGTCAGCCCCAGCATTTT. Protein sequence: CASSESGGGQPQHF.

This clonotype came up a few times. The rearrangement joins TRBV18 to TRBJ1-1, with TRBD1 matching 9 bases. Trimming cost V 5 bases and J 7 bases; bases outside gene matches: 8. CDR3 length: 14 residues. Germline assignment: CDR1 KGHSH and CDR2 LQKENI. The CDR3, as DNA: TGTGCCAGCTCAATCCGGGACAGGGAAGGTGAAGCTTTCTTT. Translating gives CASSIRDREGEAFF.

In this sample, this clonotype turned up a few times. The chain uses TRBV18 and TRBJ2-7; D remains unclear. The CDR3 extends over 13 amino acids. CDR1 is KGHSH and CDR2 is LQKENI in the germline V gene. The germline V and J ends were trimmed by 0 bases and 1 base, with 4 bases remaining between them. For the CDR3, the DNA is TGTGCCAGCTCACCACCAGGTTCCTACGAGCAGTACTTC. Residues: CASSPPGSYEQYF.

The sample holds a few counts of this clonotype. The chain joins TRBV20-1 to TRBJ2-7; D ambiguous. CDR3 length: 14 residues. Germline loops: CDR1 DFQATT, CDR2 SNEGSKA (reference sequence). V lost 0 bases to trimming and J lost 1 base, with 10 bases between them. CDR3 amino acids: CSARDLYRSYEQYF. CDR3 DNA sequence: TGCAGTGCTAGAGATCTCTACAGATCCTACGAGCAGTACTTC.

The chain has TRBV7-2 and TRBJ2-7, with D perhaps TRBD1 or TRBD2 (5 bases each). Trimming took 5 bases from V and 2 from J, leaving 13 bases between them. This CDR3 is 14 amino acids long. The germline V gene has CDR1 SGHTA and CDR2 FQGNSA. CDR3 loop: CASSPRGPPYEQYF. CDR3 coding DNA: TGTGCCAGCAGCCCCCGGGGACCCCCCTACGAGCAGTACTTC. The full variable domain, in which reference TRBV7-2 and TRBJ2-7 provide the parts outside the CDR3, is GAGVSQSPSNKVTEKGKDVELRCDPISGHTALYWYRQSLGQGLEFLIYFQGNSAPDKSGLPSDRFSAERTGGSVSTLTIQRTQQEDSAVYLCASSPRGPPYEQYFGPGTRLTVT.

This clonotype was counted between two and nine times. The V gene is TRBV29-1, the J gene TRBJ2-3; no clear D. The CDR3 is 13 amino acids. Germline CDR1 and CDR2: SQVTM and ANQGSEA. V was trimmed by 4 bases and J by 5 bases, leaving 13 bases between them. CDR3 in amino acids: CSVGALKEDTQYF. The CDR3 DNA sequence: TGCAGCGTTGGGGCTTTAAAGGAAGATACGCAGTATTTT.

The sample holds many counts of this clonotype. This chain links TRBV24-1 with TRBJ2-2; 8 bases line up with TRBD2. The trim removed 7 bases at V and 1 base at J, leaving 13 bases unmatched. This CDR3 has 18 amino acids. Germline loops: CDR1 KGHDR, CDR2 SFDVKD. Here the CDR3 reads CATSPLTSGIENTGELFF. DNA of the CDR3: TGTGCCACCAGCCCTTTAACTAGCGGAATTGAGAACACCGGGGAGCTGTTTTTT.

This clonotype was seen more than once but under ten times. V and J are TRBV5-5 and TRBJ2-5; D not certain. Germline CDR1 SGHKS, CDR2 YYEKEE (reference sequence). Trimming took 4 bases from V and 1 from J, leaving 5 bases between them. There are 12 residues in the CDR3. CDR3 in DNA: TGTGCCAGCAGCGAAGCCCAAGAGACCCAGTACTTC. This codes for CASSEAQETQYF.

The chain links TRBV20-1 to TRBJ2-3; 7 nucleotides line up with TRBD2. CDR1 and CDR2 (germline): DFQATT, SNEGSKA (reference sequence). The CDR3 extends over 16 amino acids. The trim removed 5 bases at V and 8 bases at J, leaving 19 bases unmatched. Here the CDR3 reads CSARRGGPSDAGTQYF. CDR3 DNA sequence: TGCAGTGCTCGTCGGGGAGGGCCCTCGGACGCGGGTACGCAGTATTTT.